This TCR beta chain came from a study of cytomegalovirus exposure and HLA in healthy donors. Findings and caveats of the study: Sequencing probably produced one cluster of sequence variants that were highly shared. Earlier results showed most TCR beta V segments being productive about 87% or about 30% of the time.

The CDR3 contains 15 residues. Trimming removed 5 bases from V and 4 bases from J, with 17 bases in between. CDR1 SGHVS and CDR2 FQNEAQ come from the germline V gene. This clone came up a few times. Its antigen remains unknown. Researchers ran the PCR with 60 Vbeta and 13 Jbeta primers. Clones were sequenced by immunoSEQ multiplex PCR, and TCRdb holds only the in-frame ones, with some missing. The sample has 120,000 to 150,000 clones; around three quarters are singletons. V and J are TRBV7-8 and TRBJ1-1; D possibly corresponds to TRBD1 (6 bases). This sequence was found in a woman between 35 and 50 years old in good health and CMV-seronegative. The sample comprised PBMCs. For the CDR3, the DNA is TGTGCCAGCAGCAGAGAGGGAAGGGGGAGCACTGAAGCTTTCTTT. Translated: CASSREGRGSTEAFF.